The 16 T cell receptor beta chains below come from one sample, sequenced in a study of blood T cell repertoires in COVID-19. Libraries were prepared by immunoSEQ multiplex PCR; TCRdb keeps only in-frame clonotypes and omits some of them. The sample records tens of thousands of clones, approximately 80% being singletons. Sequencing was done on a sample of peripheral blood. These receptor sequences come from a human donor with active or convalescent COVID-19. The donor label of this sample is uncertain.

This chain connects TRBV29-1 to TRBJ1-6; the match to TRBD1 covers 9 bases. This CDR3 has 13 residues. V shed 4 bases and J 7 bases; nucleotides not matched to a gene: 2. CDR1 SQVTM and CDR2 ANQGSEA come from the germline V gene. CDR3 sequence (DNA): TGCAGCGTTGGGACAGGGGACAATTCACCCCTCCACTTT. This sequence encodes CSVGTGDNSPLHF.

The chain uses TRBV2 and TRBJ2-3; 13 nucleotides align to TRBD2. The CDR3 extends over 16 amino acids. Trimming took 7 bases from V and 1 from J; bases not matched to a gene: 5. Germline CDR1 and CDR2: SNHLY and FYNNEI. CDR3: CASTDGTSGGTDTQYF. The CDR3 DNA reads as TGTGCCAGCACCGACGGGACTAGCGGGGGCACAGATACGCAGTATTTT.

This chain joins TRBV6-5 and TRBJ2-1; D is possibly TRBD2 (6 bases). Trimming took off 6 bases at V and 11 bases at J, with 20 bases between the two ends. From germline, CDR1 is MNHEY and CDR2 SVGAGI. The CDR3 has 14 residues. The CDR3 is CASRLSRTSNQQFF. The CDR3 coding sequence is TGTGCCAGCAGACTATCCAGAACTAGCAACCAGCAGTTCTTC.

This sequence joins TRBV5-6 and TRBJ2-3; TRBD2 is a possible D gene (6 bases). V was clipped by 4 bases and J by 6 bases, with 12 bases between them. Germline V lookup: CDR1 SGHDT, CDR2 YYEEEE. CDR3 size: 13 residues. The CDR3 spells CASSGRGWDTQYF. CDR3 sequence (DNA): TGTGCCAGCAGCGGACGGGGGTGGGATACGCAGTATTTT.

This chain links TRBV4-3 with TRBJ2-5, with a tentative D call TRBD1 (5 bases). Germline V gives CDR1 LGHNA, CDR2 YSLEER. V dropped 0 bases and J dropped 5 bases, with 16 bases sitting between them. The CDR3 length is 16 residues. The CDR3 spells CASSQEGQDTGETQYF. The CDR3 DNA sequence: TGCGCCAGCAGCCAAGAAGGGCAGGACACTGGGGAGACCCAGTACTTC.

This chain uses TRBV20-1 with TRBJ1-3, with D possibly TRBD1 on 5 matching bases. V was pared by 3 bases and J by 8 bases, with 8 bases between. The CDR3 loop spans 11 amino acids. Germline CDR1 DFQATT, CDR2 SNEGSKA (reference sequence). The CDR3 spells CSASREHTIYF. Here the CDR3 DNA reads TGCAGTGCTAGCAGGGAACACACCATATATTTT.

The chain is built from TRBV19 and TRBJ2-1; D call uncertain. The CDR3 is 13 amino acids. Per germline, CDR1 LNHDA and CDR2 SQIVND (reference sequence). The V and J ends lost 6 bases and 0 bases respectively, with 6 bases between them. DNA for the CDR3: TGTGCCAGTAGCACCGGCTCCTACAATGAGCAGTTCTTC. Translating gives CASSTGSYNEQFF.

The V call is TRBV4-1, the J call TRBJ1-3; D is ambiguous. Germline values: CDR1 MGHRA, CDR2 YSYEKL. This CDR3 is 17 amino acids long. The V gene lost 2 bases and the J gene lost 0 bases, with 14 bases spanning the gap. In nucleotides, the CDR3 is TGCGCCAGCAGCCAACGAGTTGGTGACAACTCTGGAAACACCATATATTTT. It codes for CASSQRVGDNSGNTIYF.

The chain recombines TRBV28 with TRBJ2-3; no definite D call. The germline V and J ends were trimmed by 4 bases and 4 bases, with 18 bases remaining between them. The V gene's germline CDR1 is MDHEN and CDR2 SYDVKM. The CDR3 has 16 residues. The CDR3 DNA reads TGTGCCAGCAGTTCCCCCGGATGGGTCGGAGCAGATACGCAGTATTTT. Protein product: CASSSPGWVGADTQYF.

The J gene is TRBJ1-4, the V gene TRBV10-3; weak D call: TRBD1 (5 bases). Trimming removed 0 bases at V and 7 bases at J, with 15 bases between. Germline V gene sequence: CDR1 ENHRY, CDR2 SYGVKD. The CDR3 is 16 residues long. CDR3 DNA sequence: TGTGCCATCAGTGAGTCAGGGGAGGGCGGTCGTGAAAAACTGTTTTTT. Its protein product is CAISESGEGGREKLFF.

In DNA, the CDR3 is TGCGCCAGCAGCCAAGGAGCGGGGGACCCATACGAGCAGTACTTC. Amino acids: CASSQGAGDPYEQYF. V is TRBV4-3 and J is TRBJ2-7; 8 bases line up with TRBD2. CDR1 is LGHNA, CDR2 YSLEER, per germline. Germline trimming cut 1 base from V and 4 bases from J; bases unmatched to any gene: 6. This CDR3 region has 15 residues.

Only a few counts were recorded for this clone. The chain has TRBV4-3 and TRBJ2-7; 8 bases fit TRBD2. The CDR3 contains 18 residues. Per germline, CDR1 LGHNA and CDR2 YSLEER. Losses at the gene ends were 0 bases for V and 3 bases for J; bases not matched to a gene: 13. CDR3 DNA: TGCGCCAGCAGCCAAGATCCCCACGGTAGCGGGAACGTCTACGAGCAGTACTTC. This codes for CASSQDPHGSGNVYEQYF.

The chain links TRBV27 to TRBJ1-1; D is unclear. The CDR3 extends over 18 amino acids. Trimming took off 5 bases at V and 1 base at J, with 23 bases between the two ends. Germline V CDR1 and CDR2: MNHEY, SMNVEV (reference sequence). CDR3 coding DNA: TGTGCCAGCAGTCCCCGAACACCTTCATTTAAACCGAACACTGAAGCTTTCTTT. Its translation is CASSPRTPSFKPNTEAFF.

The V gene is TRBV30, the J gene TRBJ2-1; 13 nucleotides agree with TRBD2. The germline CDR1 and CDR2 sequences are GTSNPN and SVGIG (reference sequence). The CDR3 is made up of 19 amino acids. V lost 2 bases, J lost 2 bases, and 12 bases stayed unmatched. CDR3 protein: CAWSPTSGRTRGAYNEQFF. DNA for the CDR3: TGTGCCTGGAGTCCGACTAGCGGGAGGACCCGGGGAGCCTACAATGAGCAGTTCTTC.

This chain links TRBV25-1 with TRBJ1-2, with D perhaps TRBD1 (5 bases). This CDR3 has 13 amino acids. The V and J ends lost 1 base and 4 bases respectively, with 7 bases between them. Germline V lookup: CDR1 MGHDK, CDR2 SYGVNS. The CDR3 spells CASSEWGLYGYTF. The CDR3 DNA reads TGTGCCAGCAGTGAATGGGGACTCTATGGCTACACCTTC.

This clone was observed a single time. As DNA, the CDR3 is TGTGCCAGCAGTTTACTTTCGGCCGGGACAGGGAATTCACCCCTCCACTTT. Translating it yields CASSLLSAGTGNSPLHF. The chain is built from TRBV6-2 or TRBV6-3 and TRBJ1-6, with 9 bases aligning to TRBD1. Germline-derived CDR1 and CDR2 are MNHEY and SVGEGT. The CDR3 contains 17 residues. J was trimmed by 7 bases and V by 4 bases; bases with no gene match: 11.